The 21 T cell receptor beta chains below were found in one sample sequenced in a study of T-cell memory formation after mild COVID-19. TCRdb itself ran the 5' RACE reads through MiXCR, one entry per CDR3 protein. The sample lists around 300,000 distinct CDR3 sequences; 7.5% to 9.5% were seen once. Sample: PBMCs or a T cell subset sorted from them (not recorded which). Receptor source: a man aged 18 to 35 who had mild COVID-19 (a few samples of this study predate the infection). Cell type and time point are not known.

Many counts were recorded for this clonotype. The chain uses TRBV4-3 and TRBJ2-3, with TRBD1 as a possible D gene (5 bases). V gave up 0 bases and J gave up 1 base, with 14 bases separating them. CDR1 is LGHNA and CDR2 is YSLEER in the germline V gene. This CDR3 spans 17 amino acids. CDR3 loop: CASSQDPEGVGTDTQYF. The CDR3, as DNA: TGCGCCAGCAGCCAAGACCCCGAAGGGGTCGGCACAGATACGCAGTATTTT.

This clonotype was counted at least ten times. V is TRBV15 and J is TRBJ2-5; D is unresolved. From germline, CDR1 is LNHNV and CDR2 YYDKDF (reference sequence). The CDR3 contains 12 residues. Trimming took 1 base from V and 5 from J, leaving 5 bases between them. CDR3: CATSRVGETQYF. Here the CDR3 DNA reads TGTGCCACCAGCAGAGTGGGCGAGACCCAGTACTTC. The complete variable domain, with remaining parts taken from reference TRBV15 and TRBJ2-5, reads DAMVIQNPRYQVTQFGKPVTLSCSQTLNHNVMYWYQQKSSQAPKLLFHYYDKDFNNEADTPDNFQSRRPNTSFCFLDIRSPGLGDTAMYLCATSRVGETQYFGPGTRLLVL.

This clonotype was detected many times. The chain uses TRBV12-3 or TRBV12-4 and TRBJ2-1; D is possibly TRBD2 (5 bases). Trimming left V 3 bases short and J 5 bases short, with 14 bases between. The CDR3 sequence is 15 residues long. CDR3 in DNA: TGTGCCAGCAGTTTGAGGGTAGACCACAACAATGAGCAGTTCTTC. Translation gives CASSLRVDHNNEQFF.

V gene TRBV29-1 combines with J gene TRBJ2-4; D not resolved. This CDR3 is 12 amino acids long. V was clipped by 4 bases and J by 8 bases, with 12 bases between them. The germline V gene has CDR1 SQVTM and CDR2 ANQGSEA. This chain's CDR3 is CSVVGREDIQYF. The CDR3 nucleotides read TGCAGCGTTGTCGGCCGAGAGGACATTCAGTACTTC.

This clonotype was detected a few times. The chain uses TRBV29-1 and TRBJ1-5; 10 nucleotides agree with TRBD1. Germline CDR1 SQVTM, CDR2 ANQGSEA. The CDR3 is 15 amino acids. V was clipped by 8 bases and J by 6 bases; unmatched bases: 13. This chain's CDR3 is CSPDARQGASQPQHF. Here the CDR3 DNA reads TGCAGCCCTGACGCCCGACAGGGGGCGAGTCAGCCCCAGCATTTT. The full variable domain, completed using reference TRBV29-1 and TRBJ1-5, is SAVISQKPSRDICQRGTSLTIQCQVDSQVTMMFWYRQQPGQSLTLIATANQGSEATYESGFVIDKFPISRPNLTFSTLTVSNMSPEDSSIYLCSPDARQGASQPQHFGDGTRLSIL.

This clonotype was detected only a few times. V usage is TRBV20-1 and J usage is TRBJ2-3; 8 bases match TRBD1. The V gene end was trimmed by 2 bases and the J gene end by 1 base; junction bases not matched to a gene: 5. Germline CDR1 reads DFQATT; CDR2 reads SNEGSKA (reference sequence). The CDR3 loop spans 15 amino acids. CDR3 sequence (DNA): TGCAGTGCTAGAACCCCGGGACAGGGCACAGATACGCAGTATTTT. This sequence encodes CSARTPGQGTDTQYF.

This sequence joins TRBV6-5 and TRBJ2-1, with TRBD2 matching 11 bases. J was trimmed by 7 bases and V by 2 bases; bases with no gene match: 4. Germline CDR1 MNHEY, CDR2 SVGAGI. This CDR3 contains 15 residues. The CDR3 DNA reads as TGTGCCAGCAGTTACCTAGCGGGGGGCCAGAATGAGCAGTTCTTC. It specifies CASSYLAGGQNEQFF.

This chain joins TRBV5-1 and TRBJ1-3, with D possibly TRBD1 on 6 matching bases. The CDR3 is made up of 15 amino acids. Trimming took 0 bases from V and 2 from J, leaving 9 bases between them. Germline loops: CDR1 SGHRS, CDR2 YFSETQ. DNA for the CDR3: TGCGCCAGCAGCTTGGAGTACAGGGCTGGAAACACCATATATTTT. Its protein product is CASSLEYRAGNTIYF.

The chain carries TRBV7-9 and TRBJ2-7; no definite D call. The germline CDR1 and CDR2 sequences are SEHNR and FQNEAQ (reference sequence). The CDR3 covers 15 residues. The V and J ends lost 5 bases and 0 bases respectively, with 14 bases between them. The CDR3 region is CASSPGHLGSYEQYF. The CDR3 region has the DNA TGTGCCAGCAGCCCCGGGCATCTCGGCTCCTACGAGCAGTACTTC.

J is TRBJ2-1 and V is TRBV19; D call uncertain. The CDR3 totals 16 residues. The germline CDR1 and CDR2 sequences are LNHDA and SQIVND (reference sequence). V lost 5 bases and J 8 bases, leaving 22 bases between the germline ends. The CDR3 region is CASSFFLWTVQDEQFF. In DNA form, the CDR3 reads TGTGCCAGTAGTTTCTTCCTGTGGACGGTGCAGGATGAGCAGTTCTTC.

This clonotype was found a few times. The chain joins TRBV3-1 to TRBJ2-3; maybe TRBD2 (5 bases). V lost 1 base and J 0 bases, leaving 5 bases between the germline ends. Germline V gene sequence: CDR1 LGHDT, CDR2 YNNKEL (reference sequence). The CDR3 has 14 residues. The CDR3 loop is CASSQGTSTDTQYF. CDR3 nucleotides: TGTGCCAGCAGCCAAGGGACTAGCACAGATACGCAGTATTTT.

The chain carries TRBV7-3 and TRBJ2-7; 8 positions agree with TRBD2. V trimming: 5 bases; J trimming: 2 bases; junction bases outside the gene matches: 8. This CDR3 is 15 amino acids long. Germline CDR1 SGHTA, CDR2 FQGTGA. CDR3 loop: CASSPGGGHPYEQYF. The CDR3, as DNA: TGTGCCAGCAGCCCGGGGGGGGGACACCCCTACGAGCAGTACTTC.

This clonotype showed up many times. V and J are TRBV28 and TRBJ2-2; D ambiguous. The CDR3 is 14 amino acids. Germline assignment: CDR1 MDHEN and CDR2 SYDVKM. V shed 3 bases and J shed 4 bases, with 9 bases lying between them. In DNA form, the CDR3 reads TGTGCCAGCAGTTTTTGGCAGACCACCGGGGAGCTGTTTTTT. Translation gives CASSFWQTTGELFF.

This clonotype has at least ten counts. This sequence joins TRBV12-3 or TRBV12-4 and TRBJ1-1; D is undetermined. This CDR3 is built from 12 residues. Trimming stripped 5 bases from V and 8 bases from J, with 12 bases between. The CDR3 sequence is CASSTLSEEAFF. Here the CDR3 DNA reads TGTGCCAGCAGTACCCTATCAGAAGAAGCTTTCTTT.

This clonotype has only a few counts. The chain combines TRBV7-3 with TRBJ2-3; 7 nucleotides align to TRBD2. The CDR3 runs to 15 residues. The trim removed 5 bases at V and 3 bases at J, leaving 8 bases unmatched. In germline, CDR1 is SGHTA, CDR2 FQGTGA. This chain's CDR3 is CASSRAGRGTDTQYF. The CDR3, as DNA: TGTGCCAGCAGCAGAGCGGGGCGTGGGACAGATACGCAGTATTTT.

This chain links TRBV27 with TRBJ1-6, with a possible D match to TRBD1 (5 bases). CDR3 length equals 14 residues. Trimming shortened V by 6 bases and J by 7 bases, and 13 bases separated the two germline ends. Germline V lookup: CDR1 MNHEY, CDR2 SMNVEV (reference sequence). The CDR3 DNA reads as TGTGCCAGCAGACCGGTTCGGGGCAATTCACCCCTCCACTTT. This sequence encodes CASRPVRGNSPLHF.

This clonotype was picked up many times. The chain carries TRBV12-3 or TRBV12-4 and TRBJ2-7; the D gene is possibly TRBD1 (6 bases). This CDR3 is built from 14 residues. V was pared by 5 bases and J by 4 bases, with 15 bases between. This CDR3 reads CASSRTRTAYEQYF. In nucleotides, the CDR3 is TGTGCCAGCAGTCGAACCCGGACAGCTTACGAGCAGTACTTC.

This clonotype was observed many times. The rearrangement uses TRBV7-9 and TRBJ2-1; D unclear. The CDR3 totals 16 residues. V was shortened by 1 base and J by 8 bases, with 18 bases between the two germline ends. Germline CDR1 is SEHNR and CDR2 is FQNEAQ (reference sequence). In DNA, the CDR3 is TGTGCCAGCAGCTTAGAGTCGCGACAATACCGGGATGAGCAGTTCTTC. It translates to CASSLESRQYRDEQFF.

The table lists this clonotype with a few counts. The chain combines TRBV7-2 with TRBJ2-1, with TRBD2 matching over 8 bases. Per germline, CDR1 SGHTA and CDR2 FQGNSA. The CDR3 has 16 amino acids. The V and J ends lost 5 bases and 8 bases, in that order; junction bases with no gene match: 14. CDR3 sequence (DNA): TGTGCCAGCAGCCCGATAGCGGGGAGGGTGGGCGATGAGCAGTTCTTC. Translating gives CASSPIAGRVGDEQFF.

V usage is TRBV10-3 and J usage is TRBJ1-2; D is unresolved. Germline V gene lookup returns CDR1 ENHRY and CDR2 SYGVKD. Trimming stripped 6 bases from V and 4 bases from J, with 15 bases between. The CDR3 covers 14 residues. The CDR3 sequence: CAISSDAGIYGYTF. Here the CDR3 DNA reads TGTGCCATCAGCTCGGACGCGGGCATCTATGGCTACACCTTC.

This chain connects TRBV3-1 to TRBJ1-1, with D perhaps TRBD1 (5 bases). V lost 0 bases and J 5 bases, leaving 10 bases between the germline ends. Germline V gene data show CDR1 as LGHDT and CDR2 as YNNKEL (reference sequence). This CDR3 is 14 amino acids long. This CDR3 reads CASSQESRVTEAFF. CDR3 nucleotide sequence: TGTGCCAGCAGCCAAGAGTCCAGGGTAACTGAAGCTTTCTTT.